The following is a T cell receptor beta chain sequence with its context. Its specificity is not known. The sample belongs to a study of memory CD4+ T cells and cytomegalovirus serostatus. Study details: Of the healthy Belgian adults, fewer than 10 were CMV seropositive and 20 to 30 seronegative. Notes on the study in general: A US-trained random forest predicted CMV serostatus with median AUC around 0.9. The CMV-associated TCR signature appears largely within the CD4+ memory repertoire.

Single viable CD3+CD4+CD8-CD45RO+ cells were sorted as the memory CD4+ T cells. Serum IgG to CMV pp150, pp28, p38 and p52 defined serostatus. The CDR3 totals 18 residues. Losses at the gene ends were 5 bases for V and 3 bases for J; bases not matched to a gene: 11. The germline V gene encodes CDR1 SGHTA and CDR2 FQGNSA. The data were produced by immunoSEQ multiplex PCR, yet TCRdb's version contains in-frame clones alone and is incomplete. The table includes about 50,000 clones, approximately 80% detected once. V usage is TRBV7-2 and J usage is TRBJ2-3; 13 bases are a match to TRBD2. This sequence originates from an adult in good health and CMV-seronegative. Sequenced input: memory CD4+ T cells from blood. CDR3 loop: CASSPRTSGGVGTDTQYF. CDR3 bases: TGTGCCAGCAGCCCACGGACTAGCGGGGGTGTTGGTACAGATACGCAGTATTTT.